This T cell receptor (beta chain) was sequenced during a study of T cell repertoires in cytomegalovirus infection. Across the whole study: It was the public TCR beta signatures that indicated both CMV infection and matching HLA type.

Study-wide results and caveats: Carriers of CMV plus the relevant HLA were identified by cumulative public TCR beta family frequency.

As to this clonotype: The antigen is not known.

Via MiXCR, TCRdb re-called the reads, giving one row per CDR3 protein. The sample lists around 900,000 distinct CDR3 sequences; 31% were seen once. Deletions cut 3 bases from V and 5 bases from J, with 13 bases between. The germline V gene has CDR1 ENHRY and CDR2 SYGVKD. The CDR3 length is 15 residues. This sequence originates from a human donor in good health (CMV status not recorded). Some clones in this sample may be carry-over from other donors' samples. The sequencing used cultured CD8+ T cells from PBMCs, collected from culture after CMV antigen stimulation. The genes are TRBV10-3 and TRBJ2-2, with a tentative D call TRBD1 (5 bases). In DNA form, the CDR3 reads TGTGCCATCAGTGAAATGGGGCCGCCGACCGGGGAGCTGTTTTTT. Amino acids: CAISEMGPPTGELFF.